The 22 T cell receptor beta chains presented below share a single source sample, sequenced in a study of blood T cell repertoires in COVID-19. The method was immunoSEQ multiplex PCR; TCRdb's version includes in-frame clones alone and lacks a portion of them. This sample has 250,000 to 350,000 clones, with nearly 90% found just once. The material sequenced was PBMCs or T cells enriched from blood (not recorded which). The receptors shown here come from a woman aged 18-29 years with acute COVID-19.

The chain uses TRBV19 and TRBJ1-2, with 9 bases aligning to TRBD1. This CDR3 comprises 14 residues. Germline V gives CDR1 LNHDA, CDR2 SQIVND (reference sequence). Trimming took 5 bases from V and 3 from J; bases not matched to a gene: 4. CDR3 amino acids: CASSLGQGDYGYTF. CDR3 nucleotides: TGTGCCAGTAGTTTGGGACAGGGAGACTATGGCTACACCTTC.

The rearrangement joins TRBV5-6 to TRBJ1-1; D might be TRBD1 (5 bases). V lost 3 bases to trimming and J lost 3 bases, with 18 bases between them. The CDR3 contains 16 residues. Germline V lookup: CDR1 SGHDT, CDR2 YYEEEE. This chain's CDR3 is CASSSDSLRKDTEAFF. DNA of the CDR3: TGTGCCAGCAGCTCTGACAGCCTCAGAAAGGACACTGAAGCTTTCTTT. Using reference TRBV5-6 and TRBJ1-1 for the parts outside the CDR3, the full variable domain is DAGVTQSPTHLIKTRGQQVTLRCSPKSGHDTVSWYQQALGQGPQFIFQYYEEEERQRGNFPDRFSGHQFPNYSSELNVNALLLGDSALYLCASSSDSLRKDTEAFFGQGTRLTVV.

The chain is built from TRBV28 and TRBJ1-6, with 7 bases lining up with TRBD1. Germline-derived CDR1 and CDR2 are MDHEN and SYDVKM. The CDR3 sequence is 16 residues long. The trim removed 3 bases at V and 9 bases at J, leaving 11 bases unmatched. CDR3 nucleotides: TGTGCCAGCAGTTTTACCGGGACAGTTGGGCTTTCACCCCTCCACTTT. Residues: CASSFTGTVGLSPLHF.

The chain uses TRBV29-1 and TRBJ2-2; D is perhaps TRBD1 (5 bases). With 6 bases removed from V and 7 bases from J, the gap between germline ends came to 15 bases. The CDR3 has 13 residues. CDR1 is SQVTM and CDR2 is ANQGSEA in the germline V gene. DNA of the CDR3: TGCAGCGTGGCCTGGACACCCGACGGGGAGCTGTTTTTT. Protein product: CSVAWTPDGELFF.

The chain carries TRBV27 and TRBJ2-7; 9 bases match TRBD1. V was clipped by 2 bases and J by 3 bases; unmatched bases: 8. In germline, CDR1 is MNHEY, CDR2 SMNVEV (reference sequence). The CDR3 loop spans 16 amino acids. The CDR3: CASSLGTGMSSYEQYF. The CDR3 DNA reads as TGTGCCAGCAGTTTAGGGACAGGGATGTCGAGCTACGAGCAGTACTTC.

V usage is TRBV19 and J usage is TRBJ2-3; 9 nucleotides match TRBD2. J was trimmed by 4 bases and V by 2 bases; bases with no gene match: 4. In germline, CDR1 is LNHDA, CDR2 SQIVND (reference sequence). This CDR3 has 15 residues. Here the CDR3 reads CASSIKLAGSDTQYF. In DNA form, the CDR3 reads TGTGCCAGTAGTATAAAACTAGCGGGTTCAGATACGCAGTATTTT.

The chain recombines TRBV11-3 with TRBJ1-1; TRBD1 aligns across 7 bases. Germline lookup yields CDR1 SGHNT and CDR2 YENEEA. This CDR3 has 15 residues. J was trimmed by 0 bases and V by 5 bases; bases with no gene match: 6. The CDR3 nucleotides are TGTGCCAGCAGCCCAAGGGACAGCCTGAACACTGAAGCTTTCTTT. Translation gives CASSPRDSLNTEAFF.

The chain carries TRBV25-1 and TRBJ2-5; tentative D call: TRBD1 (6 bases). The CDR3 spans 15 residues. V was trimmed by 3 bases and J by 1 base, leaving 12 bases between them. Germline assignment: CDR1 MGHDK and CDR2 SYGVNS. CDR3 coding DNA: TGTGCCAGCAGTGACCCGACGGACAGCCAAGAGACCCAGTACTTC. Its protein is CASSDPTDSQETQYF.

In its sample, this clone was seen a few times. This chain links TRBV28 with TRBJ2-2; 12 positions agree with TRBD2. Germline assignment: CDR1 MDHEN and CDR2 SYDVKM. Trimming at V came to 3 bases and at J to 6 bases, leaving 8 bases not matched to a gene. This CDR3 region has 17 residues. CDR3 sequence: CASSFWKLAGGPGELFF. The CDR3 DNA follows: TGTGCCAGCAGTTTCTGGAAACTAGCGGGAGGCCCCGGGGAGCTGTTTTTT.

V gene TRBV27 combines with J gene TRBJ2-2; D uncertain. The CDR3 sequence is 12 residues long. Looked up from germline, CDR1 is MNHEY and CDR2 is SMNVEV (reference sequence). V was pared by 3 bases and J by 4 bases, with 3 bases between. The CDR3 reads CASSFSTGELFF. For the CDR3, the DNA is TGTGCCAGCAGTTTCTCCACCGGGGAGCTGTTTTTT.

For the CDR3, the DNA is TGTGCCAGCCAGGGCCCGTCCCAATTCACTGAAGCTTTCTTT. It is translated as CASQGPSQFTEAFF. The V gene is TRBV19, the J gene TRBJ1-1, with a weak D call TRBD1 (5 bases). CDR1 LNHDA and CDR2 SQIVND come from the germline V gene (reference sequence). V was shortened by 9 bases and J by 4 bases, with 18 bases between the two germline ends. The CDR3 is 14 residues long.

The J gene is TRBJ1-2, the V gene TRBV5-1; D remains ambiguous. This CDR3 spans 15 amino acids. V lost 0 bases and J 5 bases, leaving 14 bases between the germline ends. Germline values: CDR1 SGHRS, CDR2 YFSETQ. The CDR3 reads CASSLGSSGVYGYTF. CDR3 in DNA: TGCGCCAGCAGCTTGGGTAGCAGCGGAGTTTATGGCTACACCTTC.

This chain connects TRBV19 to TRBJ1-4; D possibly corresponds to TRBD1 (5 bases). Germline lookup yields CDR1 LNHDA and CDR2 SQIVND (reference sequence). V lost 6 bases to trimming and J lost 3 bases, with 17 bases between them. This CDR3 region has 16 residues. In DNA, the CDR3 is TGTGCCAGTAGCAAGAGTCGGGGGTCGGCTAATGAAAAACTGTTTTTT. It codes for CASSKSRGSANEKLFF.

This chain links TRBV28 with TRBJ2-6; 7 bases map to TRBD1. Germline trimming cut 7 bases from V and 1 base from J; bases unmatched to any gene: 13. The CDR3 contains 18 residues. CDR1 is MDHEN and CDR2 is SYDVKM in the germline V gene. The CDR3 protein is CASNSPGQLPSGANVLTF. The CDR3 DNA follows: TGTGCCAGCAACTCACCGGGACAGCTTCCTTCTGGGGCCAACGTCCTGACTTTC. The full variable domain, completed using reference TRBV28 and TRBJ2-6, is DVKVTQSSRYLVKRTGEKVFLECVQDMDHENMFWYRQDPGLGLRLIYFSYDVKMKEKGDIPEGYSVSREKKERFSLILESASTNQTSMYLCASNSPGQLPSGANVLTFGAGSRLTVL.

This chain links TRBV6-5 with TRBJ1-5; a weak D match, TRBD1 (5 bases). Deletions cut 10 bases from V and 1 base from J, with 8 bases between. Germline V gene data show CDR1 as MNHEY and CDR2 as SVGAGI. The CDR3 totals 12 residues. The CDR3 DNA reads TGTGCCACAGGACAAAGCAATCAGCCCCAGCATTTT. Residues: CATGQSNQPQHF.

The V call is TRBV9, the J call TRBJ2-7; 10 bases match TRBD1. Germline V gene sequence: CDR1 SGDLS, CDR2 YYNGEE. V was pared by 3 bases and J by 5 bases, with 14 bases of the junction left unmatched. The CDR3 is 17 residues long. CDR3 sequence reads: CASSASSDRGPSHEQYF. The CDR3, as DNA: TGTGCCAGCAGCGCGTCTTCAGACAGGGGGCCCTCTCACGAGCAGTACTTC. Variable domain in full (rest from reference TRBV9 and TRBJ2-7): DSGVTQTPKHLITATGQRVTLRCSPRSGDLSVYWYQQSLDQGLQFLIQYYNGEERAKGNILERFSAQQFPDLHSELNLSSLELGDSALYFCASSASSDRGPSHEQYFGPGTRLTVT.

The CDR3 DNA reads as TGTGCCAGCAGTTTAGGTGGCAGAACAAACACTGAAGCTTTCTTT. It specifies CASSLGGRTNTEAFF. This chain connects TRBV28 to TRBJ1-1; the D is unclear. This CDR3 is 15 amino acids long. The germline V gene has CDR1 MDHEN and CDR2 SYDVKM. V was clipped by 2 bases and J by 2 bases, with 12 bases between them.

The chain combines TRBV9 with TRBJ2-5; maybe TRBD1 (5 bases). Germline V lookup: CDR1 SGDLS, CDR2 YYNGEE. This CDR3 comprises 13 residues. V was cut by 0 bases and J by 5 bases, with 8 bases left in between. The CDR3 sequence: CASSVGQSETQYF. DNA of the CDR3: TGTGCCAGCAGCGTAGGACAGAGTGAGACCCAGTACTTC.

The rearrangement links TRBV5-4 to TRBJ2-7; TRBD2 matches at 10 bases. The CDR3 totals 16 residues. Germline V gives CDR1 SGHNT, CDR2 YYREEE (reference sequence). The V and J ends lost 1 base and 0 bases, in that order; junction bases with no gene match: 4. The CDR3 is CASSLFGLADSYEQYF. The CDR3 bases are TGTGCCAGCAGCTTGTTCGGACTAGCGGACTCCTACGAGCAGTACTTC.

V and J are TRBV6-5 and TRBJ2-6; 7 bases are a match to TRBD1. V shed 6 bases, J shed 4 bases, and the junction held 6 bases outside the gene matches. The CDR3 spans 15 residues. In germline, CDR1 is MNHEY, CDR2 SVGAGI. As DNA, the CDR3 is TGTGCCAGCAGGCCAAGGGGGCGCGGGGCCAACGTCCTGACTTTC. Protein sequence: CASRPRGRGANVLTF.

V is TRBV9 and J is TRBJ1-4; a weak D match, TRBD1 (5 bases). The germline gives CDR1 SGDLS, CDR2 YYNGEE. V gave up 3 bases and J gave up 3 bases, with 9 bases separating them. The CDR3 is 14 residues long. This CDR3 reads CASSEGLPNEKLFF. As DNA, the CDR3 is TGTGCCAGCAGCGAGGGGCTCCCTAATGAAAAACTGTTTTTT.

The V and J genes are TRBV6-4 and TRBJ1-5; D is perhaps TRBD1 (5 bases). V gave up 4 bases and J gave up 2 bases, with 9 bases separating them. CDR1 is MRHNA and CDR2 is SNTAGT in the germline V gene. CDR3 size: 14 residues. CDR3 nucleotide sequence: TGTGCCAGCAGTGGCCGCAGGGGCAATCAGCCCCAGCATTTT. It yields the protein CASSGRRGNQPQHF.